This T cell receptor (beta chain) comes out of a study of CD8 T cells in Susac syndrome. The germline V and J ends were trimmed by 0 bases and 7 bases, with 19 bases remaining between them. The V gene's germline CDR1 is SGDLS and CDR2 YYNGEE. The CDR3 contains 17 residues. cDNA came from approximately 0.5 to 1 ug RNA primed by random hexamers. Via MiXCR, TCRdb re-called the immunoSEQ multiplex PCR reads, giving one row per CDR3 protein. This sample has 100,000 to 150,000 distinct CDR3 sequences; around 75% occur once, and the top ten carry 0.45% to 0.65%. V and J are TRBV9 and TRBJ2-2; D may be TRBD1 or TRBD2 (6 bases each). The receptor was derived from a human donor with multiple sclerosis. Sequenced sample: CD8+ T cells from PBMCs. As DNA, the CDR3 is TGTGCCAGCAGCGTAGAGGGGGGTCCTCCGGTTGGCGGGGAGCTGTTTTTT. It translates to CASSVEGGPPVGGELFF.